Listed below are T cell receptor beta chains from one sample, sequenced in a study of regulatory T cells in long-lasting Graves disease. TCRdb itself ran the multiplex PCR reads through MiXCR, one entry per CDR3 protein. The sample contains some 370,000 distinct CDR3 sequences, about 12% of which appear only once. These same records also appear under a second study, on T cells in Graves' hyperthyroidism and ophthalmopathy.

This specimen consisted of peripheral blood mononuclear cells (PBMCs), obtained at new diagnosis, from a patient treated with antithyroid drugs. Every receptor here comes from a woman aged 18-35 years with Graves disease. CDR3s include the opening cysteine and the closing phenylalanine or tryptophan. D genes are given only for firm matches. The size entry is marked missing in some rows and otherwise reads once, few, many or a size class.

v_gene,abundance,j_gene,d_gene,CDR3aa,CDR3nt
TRBV28,many,TRBJ2-3,-,CASFTGGFSTDTQYF,TGTGCCAGCTTTACTGGCGGATTTAGCACAGATACGCAGTATTTT
TRBV7-3,-,TRBJ2-6,-,CASSQFSGANVLTF,TGTGCCAGCAGCCAGTTCTCTGGGGCCAACGTCCTGACTTTC
TRBV20-1,many,TRBJ2-7,-,CSARSTDYEQYF,TGCAGTGCTAGAAGCACAGACTACGAGCAGTACTTC
TRBV15,many,TRBJ1-2,-,CATSRQRGGVYGYTF,TGTGCCACCAGCAGGCAACGGGGGGGGGTCTATGGCTACACCTTC
TRBV11-3,many,TRBJ2-2,TRBD2,CASSSSGSAGELFF,TGTGCCAGCAGCTCAAGCGGGAGCGCCGGGGAGCTGTTTTTT
TRBV10-3,-,TRBJ1-1,-,CAISDSGEAFF,TGTGCCATCAGTGACTCCGGCGAAGCTTTCTTT
TRBV7-2,-,TRBJ1-1,-,CASSLNSRGTEAFF,TGTGCCAGCAGCTTAAATAGCAGGGGAACTGAAGCTTTCTTT
TRBV3-1,-,TRBJ1-5,-,CASSPVGPRLKQPQHF,TGTGCCAGCAGCCCCGTGGGCCCTAGGTTGAAACAGCCCCAGCATTTT
TRBV13,-,TRBJ2-5,-,CASSRTPGTGAGTQYF,TGTGCCAGCAGCCGAACTCCCGGGACGGGGGCCGGGACCCAGTACTTC
TRBV28,many,TRBJ2-5,TRBD2,CASSFSWREGHETQYF,TGTGCCAGCAGTTTTTCCTGGCGGGAGGGCCATGAGACCCAGTACTTC